The rows below give T cell receptor beta chains drawn from one sample of a study of T cells in tuberculosis. TCRdb's copy holds only in-frame clones and misses some; the assay was immunoSEQ multiplex PCR. The sample records some 30,000 clones, roughly 95% being singletons. Sequencing used PBMCs. These receptor sequences come from a donor between 5 and 29 years old with latent tuberculosis or without tuberculosis infection. Both conserved end residues are part of each CDR3. The order of the fields is V gene, clone size, J gene, D gene, CDR3 length, CDR3 protein, CDR3 DNA. A D gene is named only where the DNA matches it firmly. Size is omitted from some rows. Given values are once, few, many or a class for expanded clones.

v_call: TRBV2; clone_size: NA; j_call: TRBJ1-2; d_call: TRBD1; cdr3_length: 12; cdr3_aa: CASSRDRIFYTF; cdr3_nt: TGTGCCAGCAGCCGGGACAGAATATTCTACACCTTC
v_call: TRBV5-6; clone_size: NA; j_call: TRBJ2-3; d_call: TRBD1; cdr3_length: 12; cdr3_aa: CASSLYRGAQYF; cdr3_nt: TGTGCCAGCAGCTTATACAGGGGCGCGCAGTATTTT
v_call: TRBV7-2; clone_size: NA; j_call: TRBJ2-7; d_call: TRBD2; cdr3_length: 15; cdr3_aa: CASSLREGRSYEQYF; cdr3_nt: TGTGCCAGCAGCTTAAGGGAGGGACGCAGTTACGAGCAGTACTTC
v_call: TRBV4-2; clone_size: NA; j_call: TRBJ2-7; d_call: NA; cdr3_length: 15; cdr3_aa: CASSQVQASSYEQYF; cdr3_nt: TGTGCCAGCAGCCAAGTACAGGCTAGCTCCTACGAGCAGTACTTC
v_call: TRBV13; clone_size: NA; j_call: TRBJ2-3; d_call: NA; cdr3_length: 12; cdr3_aa: CASSQDSDTQYF; cdr3_nt: TGTGCCAGCAGCCAGGACAGTGATACGCAGTATTTT
v_call: TRBV7-9; clone_size: NA; j_call: TRBJ1-1; d_call: TRBD1; cdr3_length: 16; cdr3_aa: CASSPGDQGAGTEAFF; cdr3_nt: TGTGCCAGCAGCCCAGGCGACCAGGGGGCAGGTACTGAAGCTTTCTTT
v_call: TRBV7-6; clone_size: NA; j_call: TRBJ2-6; d_call: NA; cdr3_length: 19; cdr3_aa: CASSSPEPGALSGANVLTF; cdr3_nt: TGTGCCAGCAGCTCCCCCGAGCCAGGGGCCCTCTCTGGGGCCAACGTCCTGACTTTC
v_call: TRBV11-2; clone_size: NA; j_call: TRBJ2-5; d_call: TRBD2; cdr3_length: 18; cdr3_aa: CASSPGTSGRRRSETQYF; cdr3_nt: TGTGCCAGCAGCCCCGGGACTAGCGGGCGGAGACGTTCGGAGACCCAGTACTTC
v_call: TRBV21-1; clone_size: NA; j_call: TRBJ1-2; d_call: NA; cdr3_length: 15; cdr3_aa: CASSKEETGGRGYTF; cdr3_nt: TGTGCCAGCAGCAAAGAGGAGACAGGGGGACGCGGCTACACCTTC
v_call: TRBV4-2; clone_size: NA; j_call: TRBJ2-7; d_call: NA; cdr3_length: 14; cdr3_aa: CASSQETRSYEQYF; cdr3_nt: TGTGCCAGCAGCCAAGAAACGAGGTCCTACGAGCAGTACTTC
v_call: TRBV19; clone_size: NA; j_call: TRBJ2-3; d_call: NA; cdr3_length: 15; cdr3_aa: CASSISVTSTDTQYF; cdr3_nt: TGTGCCAGTAGTATCTCGGTTACTAGCACAGATACGCAGTATTTT
v_call: TRBV10-3; clone_size: NA; j_call: TRBJ1-2; d_call: NA; cdr3_length: 16; cdr3_aa: CAISDLDRKTSEGYTF; cdr3_nt: TGTGCCATCAGTGACCTCGACAGGAAGACCTCGGAAGGCTACACCTTC
v_call: TRBV7-3; clone_size: NA; j_call: TRBJ2-3; d_call: NA; cdr3_length: 15; cdr3_aa: CASSLMAGGTDTQYF; cdr3_nt: TGTGCCAGCAGCTTAATGGCAGGGGGCACAGATACGCAGTATTTT
v_call: TRBV6-1; clone_size: NA; j_call: TRBJ2-1; d_call: NA; cdr3_length: 13; cdr3_aa: CASSPGVDNEQFF; cdr3_nt: TGTGCCAGCAGTCCCGGGGTGGACAATGAGCAGTTCTTC
v_call: TRBV7-8; clone_size: NA; j_call: TRBJ2-2; d_call: TRBD2; cdr3_length: 13; cdr3_aa: CASRGEGNGELFF; cdr3_nt: TGTGCCAGCCGGGGGGAGGGTAACGGGGAGCTGTTTTTT
v_call: TRBV28; clone_size: NA; j_call: TRBJ2-1; d_call: TRBD2; cdr3_length: 14; cdr3_aa: CASSRTSSNNEQFF; cdr3_nt: TGTGCCAGCAGCCGGACTAGCTCGAACAATGAGCAGTTCTTC
v_call: TRBV29-1; clone_size: NA; j_call: TRBJ1-2; d_call: NA; cdr3_length: 14; cdr3_aa: CSVGLDRENYGYTF; cdr3_nt: TGCAGCGTTGGTCTGGACAGAGAGAACTATGGCTACACCTTC
v_call: TRBV5-3; clone_size: NA; j_call: TRBJ2-7; d_call: TRBD1; cdr3_length: 19; cdr3_aa: CARSSVPDRGRKTTSEQYF; cdr3_nt: TGTGCCAGAAGCTCCGTTCCCGACAGGGGGCGCAAAACGACCTCCGAGCAGTACTTC
v_call: TRBV5-6; clone_size: NA; j_call: TRBJ2-5; d_call: NA; cdr3_length: 13; cdr3_aa: CASSLTSSETQYF; cdr3_nt: TGTGCCAGCAGCCTCACTAGCTCGGAGACCCAGTACTTC
v_call: TRBV9; clone_size: once; j_call: TRBJ2-1; d_call: NA; cdr3_length: 13; cdr3_aa: CASRQGFYNEQFF; cdr3_nt: TGTGCCAGTCGGCAGGGGTTTTACAATGAGCAGTTCTTC
v_call: TRBV9; clone_size: NA; j_call: TRBJ1-1; d_call: TRBD1; cdr3_length: 13; cdr3_aa: CASSFEGATEAFF; cdr3_nt: TGTGCCAGCAGCTTCGAGGGGGCCACTGAAGCTTTCTTT
v_call: TRBV30; clone_size: NA; j_call: TRBJ2-1; d_call: NA; cdr3_length: 11; cdr3_aa: CAWSPLLEQFF; cdr3_nt: TGTGCCTGGAGCCCCTTACTAGAGCAGTTCTTC
v_call: TRBV11-2; clone_size: NA; j_call: TRBJ2-1; d_call: NA; cdr3_length: 12; cdr3_aa: CASSLAYNEQFF; cdr3_nt: TGTGCCAGCAGCTTAGCTTACAATGAGCAGTTCTTC
v_call: TRBV6-5; clone_size: NA; j_call: TRBJ2-7; d_call: TRBD1; cdr3_length: 13; cdr3_aa: CASNRQGGYEQYF; cdr3_nt: TGTGCCAGCAATCGACAGGGGGGGTACGAGCAGTACTTC
v_call: TRBV4-3; clone_size: NA; j_call: TRBJ1-2; d_call: TRBD1; cdr3_length: 13; cdr3_aa: CASSHGQDTGYTF; cdr3_nt: TGCGCCAGCAGCCATGGACAGGACACTGGCTACACCTTC
v_call: TRBV5-6; clone_size: NA; j_call: TRBJ2-2; d_call: TRBD1; cdr3_length: 16; cdr3_aa: CASSFLTGPSTGELFF; cdr3_nt: TGTGCCAGCAGCTTCCTGACAGGGCCGAGCACCGGGGAGCTGTTTTTT
v_call: TRBV15; clone_size: NA; j_call: TRBJ2-2; d_call: TRBD2; cdr3_length: 16; cdr3_aa: CATSRGTGGNTGELFF; cdr3_nt: TGTGCCACCAGCAGAGGTACGGGAGGGAACACCGGGGAGCTGTTTTTT
v_call: TRBV6-5; clone_size: NA; j_call: TRBJ1-5; d_call: NA; cdr3_length: 13; cdr3_aa: CASRRNSNQPQHF; cdr3_nt: TGTGCCAGCAGGCGGAATAGCAATCAGCCCCAGCATTTT
v_call: TRBV6-1; clone_size: NA; j_call: TRBJ2-7; d_call: NA; cdr3_length: 14; cdr3_aa: CASSGRLPTDEQYF; cdr3_nt: TGTGCCAGCAGTGGGAGACTCCCCACGGACGAGCAGTACTTC
v_call: TRBV7-2; clone_size: NA; j_call: TRBJ2-5; d_call: TRBD1; cdr3_length: 13; cdr3_aa: CASSRQGAETQYF; cdr3_nt: TGTGCCAGCAGCCGACAGGGAGCAGAGACCCAGTACTTC
v_call: TRBV2; clone_size: NA; j_call: TRBJ2-2; d_call: TRBD2; cdr3_length: 15; cdr3_aa: CASSRTSYNTGELFF; cdr3_nt: TGTGCCAGCAGTCGGACTAGCTATAACACCGGGGAGCTGTTTTTT
v_call: TRBV2; clone_size: NA; j_call: TRBJ1-1; d_call: NA; cdr3_length: 14; cdr3_aa: CASTREGMNTEAFF; cdr3_nt: TGTGCCAGCACCAGGGAGGGCATGAACACTGAAGCTTTCTTT
v_call: TRBV27; clone_size: NA; j_call: TRBJ1-1; d_call: TRBD1; cdr3_length: 12; cdr3_aa: CASNSGGTEAFF; cdr3_nt: TGTGCCAGCAATTCAGGGGGCACTGAAGCTTTCTTT
v_call: TRBV30; clone_size: NA; j_call: TRBJ2-7; d_call: NA; cdr3_length: 11; cdr3_aa: CAWGRVSEQYF; cdr3_nt: TGTGCCTGGGGCCGGGTTTCCGAGCAGTACTTC
v_call: TRBV5-4; clone_size: NA; j_call: TRBJ1-2; d_call: NA; cdr3_length: 12; cdr3_aa: CASSLDTYGYTF; cdr3_nt: TGTGCCAGCAGCTTGGACACCTATGGCTACACCTTC
v_call: TRBV27; clone_size: once; j_call: TRBJ2-7; d_call: TRBD2; cdr3_length: 15; cdr3_aa: CASCSLTSGSYEQYF; cdr3_nt: TGTGCCAGCTGCTCCCTAACTAGCGGGAGTTACGAGCAGTACTTC
v_call: TRBV5-1; clone_size: NA; j_call: TRBJ2-7; d_call: TRBD2; cdr3_length: 19; cdr3_aa: CASSLRSRGRRYDSYEQYF; cdr3_nt: TGCGCCAGCAGCTTGAGGTCGCGCGGGAGGCGGTACGACTCCTACGAGCAGTACTTC
v_call: TRBV10-3; clone_size: NA; j_call: TRBJ1-5; d_call: NA; cdr3_length: 15; cdr3_aa: CAISESGGVGQPQHF; cdr3_nt: TGTGCCATCAGTGAGTCGGGAGGGGTTGGGCAGCCCCAGCATTTT
v_call: TRBV5-1; clone_size: few; j_call: TRBJ1-2; d_call: TRBD1; cdr3_length: 15; cdr3_aa: CASRNTVQGNDGYTF; cdr3_nt: TGCGCCAGCAGAAATACCGTACAGGGGAATGACGGCTACACCTTC
v_call: TRBV10-3; clone_size: NA; j_call: TRBJ2-7; d_call: NA; cdr3_length: 16; cdr3_aa: CAISEKAGTSSYEQYF; cdr3_nt: TGTGCCATCAGTGAAAAGGCGGGCACGAGCTCCTACGAGCAGTACTTC
v_call: TRBV2; clone_size: NA; j_call: TRBJ2-1; d_call: TRBD2; cdr3_length: 14; cdr3_aa: CASRDREVLDEQFF; cdr3_nt: TGTGCCAGCAGGGACCGGGAGGTCCTCGATGAGCAGTTCTTC
v_call: TRBV12-5; clone_size: NA; j_call: TRBJ2-7; d_call: TRBD1; cdr3_length: 17; cdr3_aa: CASGPSPSGQGALEQYF; cdr3_nt: TGTGCTAGTGGTCCTTCGCCCTCGGGACAGGGGGCACTCGAGCAGTACTTC
v_call: TRBV19; clone_size: once; j_call: TRBJ1-3; d_call: NA; cdr3_length: 16; cdr3_aa: CASSRRQRHEGNTIYF; cdr3_nt: TGTGCCAGTAGTAGGAGACAGCGCCACGAGGGAAACACCATATATTTT